The 5 T cell receptor beta chains below all came from one sample that was sequenced in a study of OX40 agonist ivuxolimab in advanced cancers. Data came from immunoSEQ multiplex PCR; TCRdb stores just in-frame clones and leaves some out. The data show 75,000 to 100,000 clones, 86% seen once. Sample: CD4+ or CD8+ T cells sorted from blood, taken in a trial of the OX40 agonist ivuxolimab. Receptors originate from an adult with an advanced solid tumor such as melanoma, head and neck, liver or kidney cancer.

As concerns this clone: This sequence is one base from a far larger clone and is likely a read error. J is TRBJ1-6 and V is TRBV27; D is perhaps TRBD1 (5 bases). CDR1 MNHEY and CDR2 SMNVEV come from the germline V gene (reference sequence). The CDR3 length is 14 residues. DNA for the CDR3: TGTGTCAGCACATCGGGGACTTATAATTCACCCCTCCACTTT. Its translation is CVSTSGTYNSPLHF.

The V call is TRBV6-1, the J call TRBJ1-3; 7 nucleotides line up with TRBD1. V lost 7 bases, J lost 2 bases, and 11 bases stayed unmatched. Germline loops: CDR1 MNHNS, CDR2 SASEGT. The CDR3 is 16 amino acids. CDR3 loop: CASIDERGQTGNTIYF. The CDR3 region has the DNA TGTGCCAGCATTGACGAGAGGGGGCAGACTGGAAACACCATATATTTT.

The rearrangement links TRBV6-5 to TRBJ1-5; D is uncertain. CDR3 length: 13 amino acids. Germline loops: CDR1 MNHEY, CDR2 SVGAGI. Trimming pared 5 bases from V and 2 bases from J, leaving 7 bases between. Here the CDR3 DNA reads TGTGCCAGCAGTGCGACCCGCAATCAGCCCCAGCATTTT. Encoded protein: CASSATRNQPQHF.

CDR3 loop: CASREGGYTF. The CDR3, as DNA: TGTGCCAGCAGGGAGGGTGGCTACACCTTC. The genes are TRBV6-5 and TRBJ1-2; D remains ambiguous. Trimming left V 6 bases short and J 7 bases short, with 6 bases between. The CDR3 extends over 10 amino acids. The germline V gene has CDR1 MNHEY and CDR2 SVGAGI.

The chain combines TRBV7-2 with TRBJ2-7; tentatively, D is TRBD2 (6 bases). CDR1 is SGHTA, CDR2 FQGNSA, per germline. CDR3 length: 13 residues. V was shortened by 5 bases and J by 7 bases, with 15 bases between the two germline ends. The CDR3 DNA follows: TGTGCCAGCAGCCCGAGAGAGGCGGGGGAGCAGTACTTC. Translation gives CASSPREAGEQYF.